Sequencing of this T cell receptor (beta chain) was carried out in a study of blood T cell repertoires in COVID-19. On the study more broadly: COVID-19 samples collected from the United States, Italy and Spain covered acute and convalescent phases.

This study enrolled people aged 18 to 89 from about two dozen US geographic areas. Sequenced by immunoSEQ multiplex PCR; TCRdb stores in-frame clones only, minus some. The table shows some 170,000 clones, with approximately 84% occurring only once. Germline V gene data show CDR1 as SGHTA and CDR2 as FQGTGA. J lost 7 bases, V lost 4 bases, and 10 bases had no gene match. The CDR3 totals 15 residues. This chain links TRBV7-3 with TRBJ1-3; TRBD1 matches 7 bases. The sequenced sample consisted of PBMCs or T cells enriched from blood (not recorded which). The sequence was obtained from a human donor with acute COVID-19. The donor label of this sample is uncertain. The CDR3 here is CASSSRDSSRNTIYF. The CDR3 DNA reads as TGTGCCAGCAGCTCCCGGGACAGTTCAAGGAACACCATATATTTT.